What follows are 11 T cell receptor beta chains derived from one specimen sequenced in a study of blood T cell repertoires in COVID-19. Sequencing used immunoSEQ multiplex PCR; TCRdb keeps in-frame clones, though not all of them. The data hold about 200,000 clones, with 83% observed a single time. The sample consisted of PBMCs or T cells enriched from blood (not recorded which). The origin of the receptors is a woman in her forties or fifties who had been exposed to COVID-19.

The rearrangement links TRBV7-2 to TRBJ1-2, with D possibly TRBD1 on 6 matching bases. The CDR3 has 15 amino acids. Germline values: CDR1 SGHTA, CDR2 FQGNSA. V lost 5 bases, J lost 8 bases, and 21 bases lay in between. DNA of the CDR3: TGTGCCAGCAGCCGCGCCCAACAGGGAGATCGGGGCTACACCTTC. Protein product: CASSRAQQGDRGYTF.

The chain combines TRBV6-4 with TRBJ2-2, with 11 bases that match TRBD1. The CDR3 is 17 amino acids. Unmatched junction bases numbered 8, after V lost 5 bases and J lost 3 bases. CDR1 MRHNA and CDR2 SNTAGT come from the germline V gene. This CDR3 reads CASSPKGTGGYTGELFF. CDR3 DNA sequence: TGTGCCAGCAGTCCGAAGGGGACAGGGGGTTACACCGGGGAGCTGTTTTTT.

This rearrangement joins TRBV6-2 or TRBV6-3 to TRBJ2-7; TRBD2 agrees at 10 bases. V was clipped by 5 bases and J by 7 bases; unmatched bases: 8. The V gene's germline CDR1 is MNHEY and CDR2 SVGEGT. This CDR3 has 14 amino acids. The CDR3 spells CASSPSGGAREQYF. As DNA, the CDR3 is TGTGCCAGCAGTCCCAGCGGGGGGGCCAGGGAGCAGTACTTC.

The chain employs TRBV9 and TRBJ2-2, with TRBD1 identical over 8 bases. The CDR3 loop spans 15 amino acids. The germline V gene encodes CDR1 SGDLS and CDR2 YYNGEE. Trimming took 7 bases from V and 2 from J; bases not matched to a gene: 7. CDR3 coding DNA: TGTGCCAGCGGATGGACAGGGCGAAACACCGGGGAGCTGTTTTTT. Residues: CASGWTGRNTGELFF.

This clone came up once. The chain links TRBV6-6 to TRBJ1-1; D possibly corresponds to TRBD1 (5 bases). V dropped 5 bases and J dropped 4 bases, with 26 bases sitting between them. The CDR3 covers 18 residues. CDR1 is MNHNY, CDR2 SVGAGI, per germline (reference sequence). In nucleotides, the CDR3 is TGTGCCAGCAGTCCTGGGGAGGGGCCTTCATGGTTGGGCACTGAAGCTTTCTTT. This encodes CASSPGEGPSWLGTEAFF.

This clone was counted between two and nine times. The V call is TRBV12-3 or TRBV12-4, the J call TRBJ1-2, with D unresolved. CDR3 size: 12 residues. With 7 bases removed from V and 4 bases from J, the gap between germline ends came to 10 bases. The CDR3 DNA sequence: TGTGCCAGCACGAGCTTTGGCTATGGCTACACCTTC. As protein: CASTSFGYGYTF.

CDR3 bases: TGTGCCAGCAGCCCGACAGGGAACGAGCAGTACTTC. Its protein product is CASSPTGNEQYF. This sequence joins TRBV9 and TRBJ2-7; 7 nucleotides agree with TRBD1. The CDR3 sequence is 12 residues long. J gave up 5 bases and V 4 bases, and 3 bases lay outside the gene matches. Germline CDR1 reads SGDLS; CDR2 reads YYNGEE.

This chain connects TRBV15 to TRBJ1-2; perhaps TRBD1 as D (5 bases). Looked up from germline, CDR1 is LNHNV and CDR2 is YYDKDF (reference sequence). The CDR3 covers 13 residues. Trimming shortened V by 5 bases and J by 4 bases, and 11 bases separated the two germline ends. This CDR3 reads CATSGDSFYGYTF. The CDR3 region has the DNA TGTGCCACCAGCGGTGACAGTTTCTATGGCTACACCTTC.

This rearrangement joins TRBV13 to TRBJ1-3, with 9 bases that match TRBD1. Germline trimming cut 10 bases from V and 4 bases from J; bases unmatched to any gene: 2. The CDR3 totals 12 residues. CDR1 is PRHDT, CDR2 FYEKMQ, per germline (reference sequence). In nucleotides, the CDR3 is TGTGCCATCGGGACAGGGGGAAACACCATATATTTT. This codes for CAIGTGGNTIYF.

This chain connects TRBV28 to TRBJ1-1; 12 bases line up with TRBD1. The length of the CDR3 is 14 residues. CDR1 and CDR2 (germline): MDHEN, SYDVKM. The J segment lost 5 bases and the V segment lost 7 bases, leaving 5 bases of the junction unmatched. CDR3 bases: TGTGCCAGCAAGGGACAGGGGGCGTGGACTGAAGCTTTCTTT. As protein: CASKGQGAWTEAFF. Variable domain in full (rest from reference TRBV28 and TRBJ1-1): DVKVTQSSRYLVKRTGEKVFLECVQDMDHENMFWYRQDPGLGLRLIYFSYDVKMKEKGDIPEGYSVSREKKERFSLILESASTNQTSMYLCASKGQGAWTEAFFGQGTRLTVV.

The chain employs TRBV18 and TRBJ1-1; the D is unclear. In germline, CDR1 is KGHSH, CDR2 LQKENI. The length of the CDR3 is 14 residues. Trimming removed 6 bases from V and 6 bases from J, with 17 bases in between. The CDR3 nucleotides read TGTGCCAGCTCCTCAAGTAAAGATAGATCTGAAGCTTTCTTT. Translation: CASSSSKDRSEAFF.